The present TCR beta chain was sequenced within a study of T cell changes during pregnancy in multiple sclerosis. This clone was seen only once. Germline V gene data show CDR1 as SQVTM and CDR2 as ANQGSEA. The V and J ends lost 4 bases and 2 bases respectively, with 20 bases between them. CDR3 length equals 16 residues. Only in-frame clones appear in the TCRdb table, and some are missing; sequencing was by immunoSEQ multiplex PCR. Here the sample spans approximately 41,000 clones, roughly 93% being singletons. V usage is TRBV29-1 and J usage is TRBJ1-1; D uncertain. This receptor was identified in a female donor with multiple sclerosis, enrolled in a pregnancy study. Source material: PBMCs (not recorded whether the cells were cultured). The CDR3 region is CSVVGPLARLNTEAFF. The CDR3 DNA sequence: TGCAGCGTTGTCGGCCCCCTTGCCCGGCTAAACACTGAAGCTTTCTTT.